Listed below are T cell receptor beta chains from one sample, sequenced in a study of regulatory T cells in long-lasting Graves disease. TCRdb passed the multiplex PCR reads through MiXCR, listing each CDR3 protein once. The data contain hundreds of thousands of distinct CDR3 sequences, roughly 13% of them singletons. The same sample was also used in a study of T cells in Graves' hyperthyroidism and ophthalmopathy.

Material: peripheral blood mononuclear cells (PBMCs), obtained at new diagnosis, from a patient treated with antithyroid drugs. The receptor source for this set is a young man with Graves disease. Each CDR3 is given with its conserved first and last residue. D genes are given only for firm matches. Only part of the rows carry a size: once, few, many, or a class if the clone is expanded.

>TRBV19|few|TRBJ2-1|TRBD1
TGTGCCAGTAGTATACCCTTGACAGGGATGCAGGAGCAGTTCTTC
CASSIPLTGMQEQFF
>TRBV5-1|many|TRBJ1-1|TRBD1
TGCGCCAGCAGCTTGGAGACAGGGCCCCAAGGGGCTTTCTTT
CASSLETGPQGAFF
>TRBV11-3|many|TRBJ2-1|TRBD2
TGTGCCAGCAGCTCGCTAGCGGGAGAGCAGTTCTTC
CASSSLAGEQFF
>TRBV12-5|many|TRBJ2-2|TRBD1
TGTGCTAGTGGTTTGGTACGCGGGACAGGGAACACCGGGGAGCTGTTTTTT
CASGLVRGTGNTGELFF
>TRBV15|many|TRBJ1-2|TRBD1
TGTGCCACCAGCCAGGGACAGCCCAACTATGGCTACACCTTC
CATSQGQPNYGYTF
>TRBV5-1|few|TRBJ2-6|NA
TGCGCCAGCAGCTTGCGGGGGTATCAGGGCTCTGGGGCCAACGTCCTGACTTTC
CASSLRGYQGSGANVLTF
>TRBV7-2|few|TRBJ2-1|NA
TGTGCCAGCAGCACCCCCACTGACTTCAATGAGCAGTTCTTC
CASSTPTDFNEQFF
>TRBV5-1|few|TRBJ2-1|NA
TGCGCCAGTGGAAACGGGGGATGGAGCTCCTACAATGAGCAGTTCTTC
CASGNGGWSSYNEQFF
>TRBV30|NA|TRBJ2-5|TRBD2
TGTGCCTGGAGTGGACCCAGAACCGGGGGGATGAAGACCCAGTACTTC
CAWSGPRTGGMKTQYF
>TRBV7-2|many|TRBJ2-1|NA
TGTGCCAGCAGCCGACTTTCCGGGGCATACAATGAGCAGTTCTTC
CASSRLSGAYNEQFF
>TRBV24-1|many|TRBJ2-2|NA
TGTGCCACCAGTGAGCCGACAGTTAACACCGGGGAGCTGTTTTTT
CATSEPTVNTGELFF
>TRBV6-1|few|TRBJ2-7|NA
TGTGCCAGCAGTCCGGCCGTCCTCACCTACGAGCAGTACTTC
CASSPAVLTYEQYF
>TRBV7-9|many|TRBJ1-2|NA
TGTGCCAGCAGCTTCCAGGAGGGGGATTATGGCTACACCTTC
CASSFQEGDYGYTF
>TRBV30|NA|TRBJ2-7|TRBD2
TGTGCCTGGACGGGCCGGGGGCGGGAGGAGGTCTACGAGCAGTACTTC
CAWTGRGREEVYEQYF
>TRBV5-1|many|TRBJ2-7|TRBD2
TGCGCCAGCAGCTCACGGGACTACTCCTACGAGCAGTACTTC
CASSSRDYSYEQYF
>TRBV6-2/TRBV6-3|NA|TRBJ1-4|TRBD1
TGTGCCAGCAGGCCCGGGACAGGACCCGTGAATGAAAAACTGTTTTTT
CASRPGTGPVNEKLFF
>TRBV29-1|NA|TRBJ1-2|NA
TGCAGCGTTGAAGGAGGCATGGGATTTGCCTACGCCTTC
CSVEGGMGFAYAF
>TRBV11-3|many|TRBJ2-5|TRBD2
TGTGCCAGCAGCAAGACTAGCGGACAAGAGACCCAGTACTTC
CASSKTSGQETQYF
>TRBV20-1|few|TRBJ1-2|NA
TGCAGTGCCCTAGGAGGCTACACCTTC
CSALGGYTF
>TRBV4-2|NA|TRBJ2-3|TRBD2
TGTGCCAGCAGCCAAGTCGGCGGGGGACCAGATACGCAGTATTTT
CASSQVGGGPDTQYF
>TRBV10-2|few|TRBJ2-7|TRBD2
TGCGCCAGCCGCGGCAGCGGGATCGCCTACGAGCAGTACTTC
CASRGSGIAYEQYF
>TRBV20-1|many|TRBJ2-1|NA
TGCAGTGCTAAGGGGGGAGGAAATTACAATGAGCAGTTCTTC
CSAKGGGNYNEQFF
>TRBV29-1|many|TRBJ2-5|NA
TGCAGCGCCACCCCCCCTCCTACAGAGACCCAGTACTTC
CSATPPPTETQYF
>TRBV25-1|many|TRBJ2-7|TRBD2
TGTGCCAGCAGTGACTCCGGGACTAGCAACGAGCAGTACTTC
CASSDSGTSNEQYF
>TRBV6-1|once|TRBJ2-4|NA
TGTGCCAGTAGTGCAGAGGTAAAAAACATTCAGTACTTC
CASSAEVKNIQYF
>TRBV7-2|many|TRBJ1-3|NA
TGTGCCAGCAGCTTATTTCCAGGAAACACCATATATTTT
CASSLFPGNTIYF
>TRBV20-1|NA|TRBJ2-5|NA
TGCAGTGCCCACTTTGGGGGAGAAAAGACCCAGTACTTC
CSAHFGGEKTQYF
>TRBV24-1|NA|TRBJ2-7|TRBD1
TGTGCCACCAGTGATCGGACAGGTAGGACTTGGGAGCAGTACTTC
CATSDRTGRTWEQYF
>TRBV25-1|NA|TRBJ2-3|TRBD2
TGTGCCAGCAGTGTGGACCTCGGCCTAGCGGGAGGGGGGGATACGCAGTATTTT
CASSVDLGLAGGGDTQYF
>TRBV29-1|many|TRBJ2-1|NA
TGCAGCGTTGCGCCAGGCCCCCATTTCAATGAGCAGTTCTTC
CSVAPGPHFNEQFF
>TRBV30|few|TRBJ2-1|TRBD2
TGTGCCTGGAGTCGCCCGGGACTAGCGGGAAACAATGAGCAGTTCTTC
CAWSRPGLAGNNEQFF
>TRBV27|many|TRBJ2-7|TRBD2
TGTGCCAGCATTCTCAGAGCGGGAAAGGTCTACGAGCAGTACTTC
CASILRAGKVYEQYF
>TRBV11-3|many|TRBJ2-7|NA
TGTGCCAGCAGCTTAGTGGATGGCGAGCAGTACTTC
CASSLVDGEQYF
>TRBV12-3/TRBV12-4|many|TRBJ1-2|NA
TGTGCCAGCAGTAGAACGGGACCGTGGGGCTACACCTTC
CASSRTGPWGYTF
>TRBV6-2/TRBV6-3|few|TRBJ2-7|TRBD1
TGTGCCAGCAGTTACGGACAGGCCTCTAGAGTCTACGAGCAGTACTTC
CASSYGQASRVYEQYF
>TRBV7-7|NA|TRBJ1-2|NA
TGTGCCAGCAGCTTAGAACGGCAGGGGAGGTATGGCTACACCTTC
CASSLERQGRYGYTF
>TRBV29-1|many|TRBJ2-5|NA
TGCAGCGTTGAGAGGGACTTCCAAGAGACCCAGTACTTC
CSVERDFQETQYF
>TRBV29-1|many|TRBJ2-1|TRBD2
TGCAGCGTGGGGGGACTAGCGGGAGTGTATGAGCAGTTCTTC
CSVGGLAGVYEQFF
>TRBV27|many|TRBJ2-7|NA
TGTGCCAGCAGTACCGGGACTGCCGCCTACGAGCAGTACTTC
CASSTGTAAYEQYF
>TRBV13|few|TRBJ1-6|NA
TGCGCCAGCAGCCCCGGGAGTCCACCCCTCCACTTT
CASSPGSPPLHF
>TRBV5-1|many|TRBJ2-5|NA
TGCGCCAGCAGCTCCTACGCAGGGAGGCAAGAGACCCAGTACTTC
CASSSYAGRQETQYF
>TRBV7-6|many|TRBJ2-3|TRBD2
TGTGCCAGCAGCTCCCAAAGCGGGAGGGCAGATACGCAGTATTTT
CASSSQSGRADTQYF
>TRBV6-2/TRBV6-3|many|TRBJ2-7|NA
TGTGCCAGCCCTCCGGCGGGGAGAAACTACGAGCAGTACTTC
CASPPAGRNYEQYF
>TRBV20-1|few|TRBJ1-5|TRBD1
TGCAGTGCAACCGGGACAGGGTTTCGGGCCCAGCATTTT
CSATGTGFRAQHF
>TRBV29-1|many|TRBJ1-1|TRBD1
TGCAGCGTTGTAGGGACAGGGGGTGGTTGGAACACTGAAGCTTTCTTT
CSVVGTGGGWNTEAFF
>TRBV30|many|TRBJ2-7|NA
TGTGCCTGGGACTCCACTTCCTACGAGCAGTACTTC
CAWDSTSYEQYF
>TRBV2|many|TRBJ2-5|NA
TGTGCCAGCAGTGGTCAAGCGGTAGTCCAAGAGACCCAGTACTTC
CASSGQAVVQETQYF